These T cell receptor beta chains were read from a single sample in a study of blood T cell repertoires in COVID-19. Measured with immunoSEQ multiplex PCR; TCRdb has only the in-frame clones, and not every one. Of approximately 450,000 clones detected, around 89% appear once; the ten largest clones hold 4.3%. The sample was peripheral blood. The source of these receptors is a woman aged 25 to 45 with acute or convalescent COVID-19. CDR3s include the opening cysteine and the closing phenylalanine or tryptophan. D genes are given only for firm matches. Expanded clones are given a class, and other clones once, few, many or no size at all.

D gene: .; V gene: TRBV10-3; clone size: .; J gene: TRBJ2-5; CDR3 DNA: TGTGCCATCAGTGACGGCGGTCAAGAGACCCAGTACTTC; CDR3 protein: CAISDGGQETQYF
D gene: TRBD1; V gene: TRBV28; clone size: .; J gene: TRBJ2-7; CDR3 DNA: TGTGCCACTCGACCGGGACAGGGGAAAAGCTCCTACGAGCAGTACTTC; CDR3 protein: CATRPGQGKSSYEQYF
D gene: .; V gene: TRBV29-1; clone size: .; J gene: TRBJ2-1; CDR3 DNA: TGCAGCGTGGACAGCTACAATGAGCAGTTCTTC; CDR3 protein: CSVDSYNEQFF
D gene: .; V gene: TRBV5-1; clone size: .; J gene: TRBJ2-1; CDR3 DNA: TGCGCCAGCAGCTTGGCCCTGGCGGGGTCCGGAGGCAATGAGCAGTTCTTC; CDR3 protein: CASSLALAGSGGNEQFF
D gene: TRBD2; V gene: TRBV29-1; clone size: .; J gene: TRBJ2-5; CDR3 DNA: TGCAGCGTACGGGGGGAAGAGACCCAGTACTTC; CDR3 protein: CSVRGEETQYF
D gene: TRBD2; V gene: TRBV19; clone size: .; J gene: TRBJ2-5; CDR3 DNA: TGTGCCAGTACACGACTAGCGGGGGGGCCTAAGGAGACCCAGTACTTC; CDR3 protein: CASTRLAGGPKETQYF
D gene: .; V gene: TRBV27; clone size: .; J gene: TRBJ1-4; CDR3 DNA: TGTGCCAGCAGTCCTGGGGCAGCGGCAGGGGATGAAAAACTGTTTTTT; CDR3 protein: CASSPGAAAGDEKLFF
D gene: .; V gene: TRBV5-5; clone size: .; J gene: TRBJ2-7; CDR3 DNA: TGTGCCAGCAGCTTGCGTGGGTCCGGGTCCTACGAGCAGTACTTC; CDR3 protein: CASSLRGSGSYEQYF
D gene: .; V gene: TRBV7-2; clone size: .; J gene: TRBJ2-5; CDR3 DNA: TGTGCCAGCACCCCACAGTTGGGGCTTCGTGAGACCCAGTACTTC; CDR3 protein: CASTPQLGLRETQYF
D gene: TRBD1; V gene: TRBV7-9; clone size: .; J gene: TRBJ2-3; CDR3 DNA: TGTGCCAGCAGCTTCCGCAGGGGGCAAACAGATACGCAGTATTTT; CDR3 protein: CASSFRRGQTDTQYF
D gene: .; V gene: TRBV6-1; clone size: .; J gene: TRBJ2-3; CDR3 DNA: TGTGCCAGCAGTGATATAACAGATACGCAGTATTTT; CDR3 protein: CASSDITDTQYF
D gene: .; V gene: TRBV29-1; clone size: .; J gene: TRBJ2-7; CDR3 DNA: TGCAGCGTGGGCCTACTGGAAAGCAGGGAGCAGTACTTC; CDR3 protein: CSVGLLESREQYF
D gene: .; V gene: TRBV28; clone size: .; J gene: TRBJ1-6; CDR3 DNA: TGTGCCAGCAGTTTAGGGGGGGGGTATAATTCACCCCTCCACTTT; CDR3 protein: CASSLGGGYNSPLHF
D gene: .; V gene: TRBV29-1; clone size: .; J gene: TRBJ2-1; CDR3 DNA: TGCAGCGTTGAAGATTGGGGGGGCCCGGGTGAGCAGTTCTTC; CDR3 protein: CSVEDWGGPGEQFF
D gene: .; V gene: TRBV24-1; clone size: .; J gene: TRBJ2-7; CDR3 DNA: TGTGCCACCAGTCCTATCGGAGGAGGCGAGCAGTACTTC; CDR3 protein: CATSPIGGGEQYF
D gene: .; V gene: TRBV9; clone size: .; J gene: TRBJ2-7; CDR3 DNA: TGTGCCAGCAGCGTAGATCCGGGGAACGAGCAGTACTTC; CDR3 protein: CASSVDPGNEQYF
D gene: TRBD2; V gene: TRBV7-2; clone size: .; J gene: TRBJ2-3; CDR3 DNA: TGTGCCAGCAGCTTAGCGAGGACTAGCGGCACAGATACGCAGTATTTT; CDR3 protein: CASSLARTSGTDTQYF
D gene: TRBD1; V gene: TRBV19; clone size: .; J gene: TRBJ1-1; CDR3 DNA: TGTGCCAGTAGCTGGACAGGCGAAGCTTTCTTT; CDR3 protein: CASSWTGEAFF
D gene: .; V gene: TRBV9; clone size: .; J gene: TRBJ2-2; CDR3 DNA: TGTGCCAGCAGCGTAGAAACAGGAATCACCGGGGAGCTGTTTTTT; CDR3 protein: CASSVETGITGELFF
D gene: .; V gene: TRBV27; clone size: .; J gene: TRBJ2-7; CDR3 DNA: TGTGCCAGCAGTTTAGAAACAGGTCGCCCCTACGAGCAGTACTTC; CDR3 protein: CASSLETGRPYEQYF
D gene: .; V gene: TRBV3-1/TRBV3-2; clone size: few; J gene: TRBJ1-3; CDR3 DNA: TGTGCCAGCAGCCCATGGGGGGAGGGAAACACCATATATTTT; CDR3 protein: CASSPWGEGNTIYF
D gene: .; V gene: TRBV4-1; clone size: .; J gene: TRBJ1-1; CDR3 DNA: TGCGCCAGCAGCCGCCAAGGTCAGGGGAAGGGGACTGAAGCTTTCTTT; CDR3 protein: CASSRQGQGKGTEAFF
D gene: TRBD1; V gene: TRBV6-6; clone size: .; J gene: TRBJ1-4; CDR3 DNA: TGTGCCAGCACCCGGACAGGGGGAGACGAAAAACTGTTTTTT; CDR3 protein: CASTRTGGDEKLFF
D gene: TRBD1; V gene: TRBV6-5; clone size: once; J gene: TRBJ1-2; CDR3 DNA: TGTGCCAGCACTCAACAGGGGATGTACTATGGCTACACCTTC; CDR3 protein: CASTQQGMYYGYTF
D gene: TRBD2; V gene: TRBV7-8; clone size: .; J gene: TRBJ2-5; CDR3 DNA: TGTGCCAGCAGCGGACGGGGGACTAGCGGGGGTAAGACCCAGTACTTC; CDR3 protein: CASSGRGTSGGKTQYF
D gene: .; V gene: TRBV14; clone size: few; J gene: TRBJ1-2; CDR3 DNA: TGTGCCAGCAGCCAACCCGCTGAGGGACAAATCTATGGCTACACCTTC; CDR3 protein: CASSQPAEGQIYGYTF
D gene: TRBD2; V gene: TRBV10-1; clone size: .; J gene: TRBJ2-7; CDR3 DNA: TGCGCCAGCAGTGATCGGACTAGCTTATACGAGCAGTACTTC; CDR3 protein: CASSDRTSLYEQYF
D gene: TRBD2; V gene: TRBV3-1/TRBV3-2; clone size: .; J gene: TRBJ2-1; CDR3 DNA: TGTGCCAGCAGCCAAGTCGGGCGGGGGGGCAGCAATGAGCAGTTCTTC; CDR3 protein: CASSQVGRGGSNEQFF
D gene: TRBD2; V gene: TRBV4-2; clone size: once; J gene: TRBJ2-3; CDR3 DNA: TGTGCCAGCAGCCAAGGGACTAGCGAGGGAACAGATACGCAGTATTTT; CDR3 protein: CASSQGTSEGTDTQYF
D gene: .; V gene: TRBV6-1; clone size: .; J gene: TRBJ2-6; CDR3 DNA: TGTGCCAGCAGTGAACAGGTCCCTGGGGCCAACGTCCTGACTTTC; CDR3 protein: CASSEQVPGANVLTF
D gene: TRBD1; V gene: TRBV6-5; clone size: .; J gene: TRBJ1-1; CDR3 DNA: TGTGCCAGCAGTTACTCGAGGGGGCAGTTTGAAGCTTTCTTT; CDR3 protein: CASSYSRGQFEAFF
D gene: .; V gene: TRBV30; clone size: .; J gene: TRBJ1-4; CDR3 DNA: TGTGCCTGGAGTCTCGGGGGAGTAGATGAAAAACTGTTTTTT; CDR3 protein: CAWSLGGVDEKLFF
D gene: .; V gene: TRBV19; clone size: .; J gene: TRBJ1-3; CDR3 DNA: TGTGCCAGTAGTATGGGGAGCAGCTCTGGAAACACCATATATTTT; CDR3 protein: CASSMGSSSGNTIYF
D gene: .; V gene: TRBV5-5; clone size: .; J gene: TRBJ1-1; CDR3 DNA: TGTGCCAGCAGCTTCTCCCAGGGGACCCTGGAAGCTTTCTTT; CDR3 protein: CASSFSQGTLEAFF
D gene: TRBD1; V gene: TRBV2; clone size: .; J gene: TRBJ2-7; CDR3 DNA: TGTGCCAGCAGATGGGACAGCTACGAGCAGTACTTC; CDR3 protein: CASRWDSYEQYF
D gene: TRBD1; V gene: TRBV9; clone size: .; J gene: TRBJ1-6; CDR3 DNA: TGTGCCAGCCCGACAGGGGCAACATCACCCCTCCACTTT; CDR3 protein: CASPTGATSPLHF
D gene: .; V gene: TRBV6-5; clone size: .; J gene: TRBJ2-1; CDR3 DNA: TGTGCCAGCAACCTACAGACGGCCCCCTACAATGAGCAGTTCTTC; CDR3 protein: CASNLQTAPYNEQFF
D gene: TRBD1; V gene: TRBV27; clone size: .; J gene: TRBJ2-5; CDR3 DNA: TGTGCCAGCAGTTCCACAGGGGATCTGGCGACCCAGTACTTC; CDR3 protein: CASSSTGDLATQYF
D gene: TRBD1; V gene: TRBV28; clone size: .; J gene: TRBJ1-5; CDR3 DNA: TGTGCCAGCAGTTCCCGGGACAGGGGAGTTCAGCCCCAGCATTTT; CDR3 protein: CASSSRDRGVQPQHF
D gene: TRBD1; V gene: TRBV27; clone size: .; J gene: TRBJ1-1; CDR3 DNA: TGTGCCAGCAGTTTATCTACTAACAGGGGGGTGACTGAAGCTTTCTTT; CDR3 protein: CASSLSTNRGVTEAFF
D gene: TRBD1; V gene: TRBV4-2; clone size: .; J gene: TRBJ2-1; CDR3 DNA: TGTGCCAGCAGCCAGGAGACAGGGACCGAGCAGTTCTTC; CDR3 protein: CASSQETGTEQFF
D gene: TRBD2; V gene: TRBV12-3/TRBV12-4; clone size: .; J gene: TRBJ2-3; CDR3 DNA: TGTGCCAGCAGCCAGCCGGGGGGAGATACGCAGTATTTT; CDR3 protein: CASSQPGGDTQYF
D gene: .; V gene: TRBV7-2; clone size: .; J gene: TRBJ2-5; CDR3 DNA: TGTGCCAGCAGCTTATGGGGGGAGGAGACCCAGTACTTC; CDR3 protein: CASSLWGEETQYF
D gene: .; V gene: TRBV6-4; clone size: .; J gene: TRBJ2-7; CDR3 DNA: TGTGCCACAATAGAAAAGCGAGAGCAGTACTTC; CDR3 protein: CATIEKREQYF
D gene: TRBD2; V gene: TRBV28; clone size: .; J gene: TRBJ2-5; CDR3 DNA: TGTGCCAGCAGTCGGAGACTAGCGGGGGAAGAGACCCAGTACTTC; CDR3 protein: CASSRRLAGEETQYF